This T cell receptor beta chain was identified in a study of blood T cell repertoires in COVID-19. About the study: PBMCs, B-cell-depleted T cells, or T cells provided the cDNA or gDNA that made up the material.

Method: immunoSEQ multiplex PCR; TCRdb's copy keeps in-frame clones and lacks some. The top ten clones hold less than 3% of a sample with 250,000 to 400,000 clones, around 90% of them seen once. The CDR3 is 13 residues long. V was trimmed by 4 bases and J by 5 bases, leaving 11 bases between them. Germline values: CDR1 SEHNR, CDR2 FQNEAQ (reference sequence). The sequencing sample was made of peripheral blood. The rearrangement joins TRBV7-9 to TRBJ1-1, with D perhaps matching TRBD1 (6 bases). This clonotype was sampled from a young woman with COVID-19, enrolled during active disease. The CDR3 loop reads CASSSAGVTEAFF. The DNA of the CDR3 is TGTGCCAGCAGCTCAGCAGGGGTGACTGAAGCTTTCTTT.